These T cell receptor beta chains were read from a single sample in a study of Graves' ophthalmopathy and Graves' hyperthyroidism. In TCRdb, the multiplex PCR reads were re-called with MiXCR into one record per CDR3 protein. This sample has roughly 500,000 distinct CDR3 sequences, with roughly 14% found just once. Sequencing used blood. The receptors originated from a young woman with Graves' ophthalmopathy. The CDR3 runs from the conserved cysteine through the conserved F or W. The D gene is left open where the match is weak. Size is stated for part of the rows, as once, few or many counts, or as a class when the clone is expanded.

D	V	J	size	CDR3	DNA
.	TRBV25-1	TRBJ2-7	.	CASSEGVEQCF	TGTGCCAGCAGTGAGGGGGTCGAGCAGTGCTTC
.	TRBV2	TRBJ1-5	many	CASSETTSNQPQHF	TGTGCCAGCAGTGAAACTACCTCCAATCAGCCCCAGCATTTT
TRBD2	TRBV3-1	TRBJ2-5	many	CASSQPSGRQETQYF	TGTGCCAGCAGCCAACCTAGCGGGAGACAAGAGACCCAGTACTTC
.	TRBV11-1	TRBJ1-1	many	CASSPYRETEAFF	TGTGCCAGCAGCCCATACAGGGAAACTGAAGCTTTCTTT
.	TRBV7-2	TRBJ2-5	many	CAGTIGLHGTQYF	TGTGCCGGAACCATAGGCCTCCATGGGACCCAGTACTTC
.	TRBV6-1	TRBJ1-1	many	CASRPRDTGRTEAFF	TGTGCCAGCAGGCCGAGGGACACCGGGCGCACTGAAGCTTTCTTT
.	TRBV27	TRBJ1-2	many	CASSFIGSGSYGYTF	TGTGCCAGCAGTTTTATAGGGTCAGGGAGCTATGGCTACACCTTC
.	TRBV5-5	TRBJ2-7	.	CASSLTTIYEQYF	TGTGCCAGCAGCTTGACTACAATCTACGAGCAGTACTTC
TRBD1	TRBV15	TRBJ2-7	many	CATSREWDRVSEQYF	TGTGCCACCAGCAGAGAATGGGACAGGGTTTCCGAGCAGTACTTC
TRBD1	TRBV4-1	TRBJ2-7	many	CASSLGGGLTYEQYF	TGCGCCAGCAGCCTAGGGGGCGGGTTAACCTACGAGCAGTACTTC
.	TRBV30	TRBJ2-5	.	CAWSVRGLRDGETQYF	TGTGCCTGGAGTGTACGGGGGTTACGGGACGGGGAGACCCAGTACTTC
.	TRBV7-8	TRBJ1-2	.	CASSPGTASNYGYTF	TGTGCCAGCAGCCCAGGGACGGCCTCTAACTATGGCTACACCTTC
TRBD2	TRBV30	TRBJ2-2	.	CAWSVLPAGGFTGELSF	TGTGCCTGGAGTGTACTTCCCGCGGGAGGGTTCACCGGGGAGCTGTCTTTT
TRBD2	TRBV12-3/TRBV12-4	TRBJ2-2	many	CASSLTSGVIGELFF	TGTGCCAGCAGTTTGACTAGCGGGGTGATAGGGGAGCTGTTTTTT
.	TRBV28	TRBJ2-4	many	CASSRTMLAKNIQYF	TGTGCCAGCAGTCGGACCATGCTAGCCAAAAACATTCAGTACTTC
.	TRBV11-2	TRBJ2-2	.	CASSLDVVPDYTGELFF	TGTGCCAGCAGCTTAGATGTCGTCCCGGATTACACCGGGGAGCTGTTTTTT
.	TRBV11-2	TRBJ1-1	many	CASSLDRRGMTEAFF	TGTGCCAGCAGCTTAGATCGTCGGGGGATGACTGAAGCTTTCTTT
TRBD1	TRBV12-3/TRBV12-4	TRBJ1-2	many	CASSSPGTGSGGYTF	TGTGCCAGCAGTTCCCCCGGGACAGGGAGTGGAGGCTACACCTTC
TRBD1	TRBV6-5	TRBJ2-5	many	CASSPGQFQETQYF	TGTGCCAGCAGTCCGGGACAGTTCCAAGAGACCCAGTACTTC
.	TRBV12-5	TRBJ2-2	.	CASGLCPPYLWRNTGELFF	TGTGCTAGTGGTTTGTGCCCCCCGTATCTATGGCGCAACACCGGGGAGCTGTTTTTT
TRBD2	TRBV5-1	TRBJ2-5	.	CASSPGTSGGAQETQYF	TGCGCCAGCAGCCCCGGGACTAGCGGGGGGGCCCAAGAGACCCAGTACTTC
.	TRBV27	TRBJ2-5	many	CASSPFLGGAKETQYF	TGTGCCAGCAGTCCCTTTCTTGGGGGAGCAAAAGAGACCCAGTACTTC
TRBD1	TRBV24-1	TRBJ2-5	many	CATSDRGQGAETQYF	TGTGCCACCAGTGACCGAGGACAGGGTGCAGAGACCCAGTACTTC
TRBD1	TRBV6-1	TRBJ1-1	many	CASSATGHTEAFF	TGTGCCAGCAGTGCGACAGGGCACACTGAAGCTTTCTTT
.	TRBV6-5	TRBJ1-5	.	CASSYGRKYSNQPQHF	TGTGCCAGCAGTTACGGGAGGAAATATAGCAATCAGCCCCAGCATTTT
.	TRBV7-2	TRBJ1-5	many	CASSLASGVNQPQHF	TGTGCCAGCAGCTTAGCTTCGGGGGTGAATCAGCCCCAGCATTTT
.	TRBV20-1	TRBJ2-5	.	CSAPPGRGAAETQYF	TGCAGTGCCCCCCCCGGCAGGGGGGCCGCTGAGACCCAGTACTTC
TRBD1	TRBV4-2	TRBJ1-2	many	CASSQSGGTGANGYTF	TGTGCCAGCAGCCAGAGCGGAGGGACAGGGGCTAATGGCTACACCTTC
.	TRBV6-5	TRBJ1-2	many	CATLRRQQDYGYTF	TGTGCCACCCTACGGCGACAACAGGACTATGGCTACACCTTC
TRBD1	TRBV6-1	TRBJ1-2	many	CASRRTGGRDGYTF	TGTGCCAGCAGGAGGACAGGGGGCCGGGATGGCTACACCTTC
.	TRBV4-1	TRBJ2-5	many	CARETQYF	TGCGCCAGAGAGACCCAGTACTTC
.	TRBV19	TRBJ2-4	many	CASSSRTGRGYNIQYF	TGTGCCAGTAGTTCTCGGACTGGACGCGGGTACAACATTCAGTACTTC
TRBD1	TRBV19	TRBJ2-7	many	CASSAEGQGYEQYF	TGTGCCAGTAGTGCTGAAGGACAGGGGTACGAGCAGTACTTC
TRBD1	TRBV6-5	TRBJ2-2	many	CASSSGTGNTGELFF	TGTGCCAGCAGTTCCGGGACAGGGAACACCGGGGAGCTGTTTTTT
TRBD2	TRBV11-2	TRBJ2-5	few	CASSLISGSGQETQYF	TGTGCCAGCAGCTTGATTAGCGGGAGCGGCCAAGAGACCCAGTACTTC
TRBD1	TRBV6-1	TRBJ2-7	.	CASRLGTANYEQYF	TGTGCCAGCAGGCTCGGGACAGCCAACTACGAGCAGTACTTC
TRBD2	TRBV7-2	TRBJ2-7	many	CASSPASGYLSYEQYF	TGTGCCAGCAGCCCTGCTAGCGGATACCTCTCCTACGAGCAGTACTTC
.	TRBV15	TRBJ1-1	.	CATSRDKGENTEAFF	TGTGCCACCAGCAGAGATAAGGGGGAGAACACTGAAGCTTTCTTT
.	TRBV28	TRBJ1-1	.	CASSLPYGGEAFF	TGTGCCAGCAGTTTGCCCTATGGGGGTGAAGCTTTCTTT
.	TRBV3-1	TRBJ1-2	few	CASSHGGTYGYTF	TGTGCCAGCAGCCACGGAGGTACCTATGGCTACACCTTC
TRBD1	TRBV27	TRBJ1-5	many	CASSPRTGGAVQPQHF	TGTGCCAGCAGTCCCCGGACAGGGGGCGCGGTTCAGCCCCAGCATTTT
.	TRBV4-1	TRBJ2-7	.	CASSQPLQGSEQYF	TGCGCCAGCAGCCAACCCCTACAGGGAAGCGAGCAGTACTTC
.	TRBV2	TRBJ1-2	.	CASEHRMDYGYTF	TGTGCCAGTGAACATCGAATGGACTATGGCTACACCTTC
.	TRBV6-1	TRBJ2-2	many	CASTPGGSGTGELFF	TGTGCCAGCACCCCAGGCGGGTCGGGCACCGGGGAGCTGTTTTTT
.	TRBV5-6	TRBJ1-2	many	CASSLTGQLYGYTF	TGTGCCAGCAGCTTGACTGGACAGCTCTATGGCTACACCTTC